This entry is about one TCR beta chain. This specimen belongs to a study of T cell changes during pregnancy in multiple sclerosis. The data were produced by immunoSEQ multiplex PCR, yet TCRdb's version contains in-frame clones alone and is incomplete. The sample carries 48,000 or so clones, roughly 94% recorded once. The CDR3 length is 15 residues. The rearrangement uses TRBV21-1 and TRBJ1-5; the DNA was not used to check the table's D call, TRBD1. TRBV21-1 is a recognized pseudogene. Sequences were derived from CD4+ T cells from peripheral blood mononuclear cells, sampled in the first trimester of pregnancy. The clonotype originates from a female donor with multiple sclerosis, enrolled in a pregnancy study. CDR3 DNA sequence: TGTGCCAGCAGAGTCGCAGGGGTTGGGAATCAGCCCCAGCATTTT. It yields the protein CASRVAGVGNQPQHF.